The 22 T cell receptor beta chains reported below all come from one sample, sequenced in a study of cytomegalovirus exposure and HLA in healthy donors (dated by TCRdb to about 2017). The protocol used for the library was the immunoSEQ multiplex PCR assay. A mixture of 60 forward primers for TCR Vbeta segments and 13 reverse primers for TCR Jbeta segments was used in the multiplex PCR. The immuneACCESS repertoire file appears here via TCRdb, limited to in-frame rearrangements. These files lack a portion of the clones; in checked studies, under half of the deficit traces to unresolved V genes, and the cause of the others is not known. The table for this sample lists more than 110,000 clones; roughly four fifths of them were counted only once. Roughly 1.3% of the sample lies in the top ten. Sequenced material: PBMCs. These receptors were collected from a woman aged 40-49 years in good health and CMV-seronegative.

The chain has TRBV7-2 and TRBJ2-5; 8 bases fit TRBD1. Per germline, CDR1 SGHTA and CDR2 FQGNSA. After removal of 1 base from V and 6 bases from J, the junction contained 1 base not matched to a gene. CDR3 length equals 13 residues. This chain's CDR3 is CASSLGQGQTQYF. The CDR3 nucleotides are TGTGCCAGCAGCTTAGGACAGGGGCAGACCCAGTACTTC.

This sequence joins TRBV28 and TRBJ1-4; perhaps TRBD1 as D (6 bases). Trimming pared 8 bases from V and 15 bases from J, leaving 19 bases between. Germline V CDR1 and CDR2: MDHEN, SYDVKM. CDR3 length equals 12 residues. The CDR3 loop is CASGQRDIHMFF. As DNA, the CDR3 is TGTGCCAGCGGACAGAGGGACATCCACATGTTTTTT.

The V gene is TRBV27, the J gene TRBJ1-2; 8 positions match TRBD1. This CDR3 spans 14 amino acids. The V gene end was trimmed by 4 bases and the J gene end by 7 bases; junction bases not matched to a gene: 8. CDR1 and CDR2 (germline): MNHEY, SMNVEV (reference sequence). The CDR3 DNA is TGTGCCAGCAGTTACCGACAGGGGAGTGGTGGCTACACCTTC. It yields the protein CASSYRQGSGGYTF.

The gene calls are TRBV7-6 and TRBJ2-5; TRBD2 might be the D (6 bases). CDR1 and CDR2 (germline): SGHVS, FNYEAQ. The CDR3 has 17 amino acids. Trimming removed 1 base from V and 5 bases from J, with 20 bases in between. This CDR3 reads CASSLEAGVAVRETQYF. The CDR3, as DNA: TGTGCCAGCAGCTTAGAAGCCGGGGTAGCGGTCCGCGAGACCCAGTACTTC.

The V and J genes are TRBV4-2 and TRBJ2-2; 9 bases align to TRBD1. Germline V gives CDR1 LGHNA, CDR2 YNFKEQ. V gave up 3 bases and J gave up 7 bases; unmatched junction bases: 9. The length of the CDR3 is 16 residues. The CDR3 nucleotides read TGTGCCAGCAGCCAGACGGGACAGGGTCCGTTCGGGGAGCTGTTTTTT. Its translation is CASSQTGQGPFGELFF.

This sequence joins TRBV28 and TRBJ2-3; no reliable D call. The germline gives CDR1 MDHEN, CDR2 SYDVKM. With 6 bases removed from V and 0 bases from J, the gap between germline ends came to 10 bases. The CDR3 sequence is 14 residues long. CDR3 residues: CASRLGASTDTQYF. The CDR3 region has the DNA TGTGCCAGCAGGCTAGGCGCTAGCACAGATACGCAGTATTTT.

The CDR3 DNA sequence: TGTGCCAGCAGTGGAAGGGGCTACGAGCAGTACTTC. Its protein is CASSGRGYEQYF. The genes are TRBV25-1 and TRBJ2-7, with D possibly being TRBD1 (5 bases). Germline CDR1 is MGHDK and CDR2 is SYGVNS. This CDR3 is 12 amino acids long. V lost 4 bases and J 3 bases, leaving 7 bases between the germline ends.

This sequence joins TRBV7-2 and TRBJ1-6, with no clear D. The CDR3 extends over 16 amino acids. Germline V gene sequence: CDR1 SGHTA, CDR2 FQGNSA. V lost 5 bases to trimming and J lost 8 bases, with 19 bases between them. The CDR3 here is CASSPTPGGSDSPLHF. The CDR3, as DNA: TGTGCCAGCAGCCCCACCCCCGGAGGGAGTGATTCACCCCTCCACTTT.

The J gene is TRBJ1-6, the V gene TRBV28, with TRBD1 matching 9 bases. Germline V gene sequence: CDR1 MDHEN, CDR2 SYDVKM. The CDR3 loop spans 15 amino acids. The ends lost 4 bases at V and 7 bases at J; junction bases unmatched: 5. In DNA form, the CDR3 reads TGTGCCAGCAGTTCTAGAGGACAGGGGAATTCACCCCTCCACTTT. Amino acids: CASSSRGQGNSPLHF.

The chain is built from TRBV19 and TRBJ2-3; 11 nucleotides match TRBD1. Unmatched junction bases numbered 2, after V lost 3 bases and J lost 6 bases. The CDR3 consists of 14 residues. Looked up from germline, CDR1 is LNHDA and CDR2 is SQIVND (reference sequence). This chain's CDR3 is CASSMGQGVDTQYF. In DNA form, the CDR3 reads TGTGCCAGTAGTATGGGACAGGGGGTGGATACGCAGTATTTT.

This clone was detected many times. The chain is built from TRBV5-6 and TRBJ2-7; tentative D call: TRBD1 (6 bases). The V end was cut by 5 bases, the J end by 3 bases, with 15 bases between. From germline, CDR1 is SGHDT and CDR2 YYEEEE. The CDR3 totals 14 residues. The CDR3 DNA reads as TGTGCCAGCAGAAGACAGGACCTTAACTACGAGCAGTACGTC. Encoded protein: CASRRQDLNYEQYV.

V usage is TRBV11-2 and J usage is TRBJ1-1; 9 nucleotides match TRBD1. Trimming removed 3 bases from V and 3 bases from J; junction bases left unmatched: 5. The CDR3 loop spans 15 amino acids. The V gene's germline CDR1 is SGHAT and CDR2 FQNNGV. The CDR3 region is CASSFYRGRDTEAFF. The CDR3 nucleotides are TGTGCCAGCAGCTTCTACAGGGGGCGGGACACTGAAGCTTTCTTT.

V is TRBV7-9 and J is TRBJ1-6; D might be TRBD1 (5 bases). The germline gives CDR1 SEHNR, CDR2 FQNEAQ (reference sequence). The CDR3 extends over 16 amino acids. Trimming removed 4 bases at V and 0 bases at J, with 10 bases between. CDR3 residues: CASSSRENSYNSPLHF. The CDR3 region has the DNA TGTGCCAGCAGCTCCAGGGAAAACTCCTATAATTCACCCCTCCACTTT.

The chain is built from TRBV19 and TRBJ2-2; D gene uncertain. CDR1 LNHDA and CDR2 SQIVND come from the germline V gene (reference sequence). V lost 9 bases to trimming and J lost 7 bases, with 6 bases between them. This CDR3 spans 10 amino acids. CDR3 protein: CASGSGELFF. CDR3 sequence (DNA): TGTGCCAGCGGTAGCGGGGAGCTGTTTTTT. Based on the CDR3 plus reference TRBV19 and TRBJ2-2, the full variable domain is DGGITQSPKYLFRKEGQNVTLSCEQNLNHDAMYWYRQDPGQGLRLIYYSQIVNDFQKGDIAEGYSVSREKKESFPLTVTSAQKNPTAFYLCASGSGELFFGEGSRLTVL.

This clone was recorded a few times. This sequence joins TRBV9 and TRBJ2-1, with TRBD2 identical over 11 bases. The CDR3 runs 15 residues. Trimming at V came to 5 bases and at J to 5 bases, leaving 6 bases not matched to a gene. Germline V gives CDR1 SGDLS, CDR2 YYNGEE. The CDR3 DNA reads TGTGCCAGCAGTGTCCTAGCGGGGGGCGACAATGAGCAGTTCTTC. Protein product: CASSVLAGGDNEQFF.

The chain couples TRBV15 to TRBJ1-1; a weak D match, TRBD1 (5 bases). The CDR3 runs to 14 residues. Deletions cut 5 bases from V and 1 base from J, with 11 bases between. The germline CDR1 and CDR2 sequences are LNHNV and YYDKDF (reference sequence). The DNA for the CDR3 is TGTGCCACCAGCTACAGGTTAACGAACACTGAAGCTTTCTTT. Protein product: CATSYRLTNTEAFF.

There are a few counts of this clone. The chain uses TRBV7-2 and TRBJ1-1, with unresolved D. The CDR3 sequence is 14 residues long. In germline, CDR1 is SGHTA, CDR2 FQGNSA. V was trimmed by 1 base and J by 1 base, leaving 7 bases between them. The CDR3 reads CASSLGQENTEAFF. CDR3 nucleotides: TGTGCCAGCAGCTTAGGACAAGAGAACACTGAAGCTTTCTTT. The whole variable domain, filled in from reference TRBV7-2 and TRBJ1-1, reads GAGVSQSPSNKVTEKGKDVELRCDPISGHTALYWYRQSLGQGLEFLIYFQGNSAPDKSGLPSDRFSAERTGGSVSTLTIQRTQQEDSAVYLCASSLGQENTEAFFGQGTRLTVV.

This rearrangement joins TRBV18 to TRBJ1-2, with 7 bases lining up with TRBD1. The CDR3 extends over 13 amino acids. Unmatched junction bases numbered 8, after V lost 5 bases and J lost 8 bases. Germline assignment: CDR1 KGHSH and CDR2 LQKENI. The CDR3 nucleotides are TGTGCCAGCTCATATGACAGGGATGGCGGCTACACCTTC. Residues: CASSYDRDGGYTF.

This sequence joins TRBV9 and TRBJ2-2; D gene uncertain. This CDR3 is 14 amino acids long. V lost 2 bases to trimming and J lost 0 bases, with 5 bases between them. Germline V gene data show CDR1 as SGDLS and CDR2 as YYNGEE. CDR3 sequence (DNA): TGTGCCAGCAGCGTTACTACGAACACCGGGGAGCTGTTTTTT. This translates into CASSVTTNTGELFF.

CDR3 amino acids: CASSLEGQANTEAFF. The CDR3 DNA reads TGTGCCAGCAGTTTAGAGGGACAGGCGAATACTGAAGCTTTCTTT. This chain links TRBV6-1 with TRBJ1-1, with 8 positions matching TRBD1. V lost 5 bases, J lost 5 bases, and 10 bases stayed unmatched. The CDR3 runs 15 residues. Germline-derived CDR1 and CDR2 are MNHNS and SASEGT.

This chain uses TRBV7-2 with TRBJ2-5; 7 positions agree with TRBD2. Germline CDR1 SGHTA, CDR2 FQGNSA. The V segment lost 1 base and the J segment 10 bases; nucleotides outside the gene matches: 9. This CDR3 has 14 amino acids. CDR3 protein: CASSLDRGESNQYF. CDR3 sequence (DNA): TGTGCCAGCAGCTTAGATCGGGGGGAGAGTAACCAGTACTTC.

The rearrangement joins TRBV6-5 to TRBJ1-6; 9 nucleotides agree with TRBD1. The CDR3 consists of 14 residues. The germline CDR1 and CDR2 sequences are MNHEY and SVGAGI. J gave up 10 bases and V 5 bases, and 6 bases lay outside the gene matches. CDR3 protein: CASSRTGVSSPLHF. DNA for the CDR3: TGTGCCAGCAGTAGGACAGGGGTCTCATCACCCCTCCACTTT.